A single sample is the source of the 10 T cell receptor beta chains below, sequenced in a study of T-cell memory formation after mild COVID-19. TCRdb passed the 5' RACE reads through MiXCR, listing each CDR3 protein once. Counted here are around 150,000 distinct CDR3 sequences, around 10% occurring once; the ten biggest clones make up more than 3.5%. The specimen sequenced was PBMCs or a T cell subset sorted from them (not recorded which). These receptor sequences come from a man aged 18 to 30 who had mild COVID-19 (a few samples of this study predate the infection). Cell type and time point are not known.

The chain employs TRBV7-2 and TRBJ2-1; D ambiguous. V was cut by 5 bases and J by 2 bases, with 13 bases left in between. Germline lookup yields CDR1 SGHTA and CDR2 FQGNSA. The CDR3 sequence is 15 residues long. CDR3 sequence (DNA): TGTGCCAGCAGCCCAAATATAGTTGCCTACAATGAGCAGTTCTTC. This gives the protein CASSPNIVAYNEQFF.

V and J are TRBV27 and TRBJ2-7, with D maybe TRBD1 (7 bases). The V end lost 7 bases, the J end lost 3 bases, and 19 bases lay between the germline ends. CDR1 is MNHEY and CDR2 is SMNVEV in the germline V gene (reference sequence). The CDR3 contains 15 residues. The CDR3 bases are TGTGCCAGCACCTCGGAGGGGACAGCCCGCTACGAGCAGTACTTC. It is translated as CASTSEGTARYEQYF.

The V and J genes are TRBV6-5 and TRBJ2-5; TRBD2 agrees at 8 bases. V dropped 6 bases and J dropped 2; count of bases not matched to a gene: 5. Germline loops: CDR1 MNHEY, CDR2 SVGAGI. The CDR3 is made up of 14 amino acids. CDR3 region: CASRLLAVQETQYF. The CDR3, as DNA: TGTGCCAGCAGGTTACTAGCGGTACAAGAGACCCAGTACTTC.

This clonotype showed up just a few times. The V gene is TRBV3-1, the J gene TRBJ2-1; D unresolved. There are 14 residues in the CDR3. Germline loops: CDR1 LGHDT, CDR2 YNNKEL (reference sequence). Trimming removed 5 bases from V and 2 bases from J, with 10 bases in between. The CDR3 protein is CASSLDPTYNEQFF. The DNA of the CDR3 is TGTGCCAGCAGCTTGGACCCGACCTACAATGAGCAGTTCTTC.

The V call is TRBV2, the J call TRBJ2-1, with 8 positions matching TRBD2. This CDR3 is built from 15 residues. V gave up 5 bases and J gave up 2 bases; unmatched junction bases: 5. Germline lookup yields CDR1 SNHLY and CDR2 FYNNEI. CDR3 bases: TGTGCCAGCAGTTACAGCGGGGGAACCTACAATGAGCAGTTCTTC. This gives the protein CASSYSGGTYNEQFF. The entire variable domain, with the rest obtained from reference TRBV2 and TRBJ2-1, is as follows: EPEVTQTPSHQVTQMGQEVILRCVPISNHLYFYWYRQILGQKVEFLVSFYNNEISEKSEIFDDQFSVERPDGSNFTLKIRSTKLEDSAMYFCASSYSGGTYNEQFFGPGTRLTVL.

This clonotype came up a few times. V is TRBV2 and J is TRBJ2-1; D is uncertain. Trimming removed 2 bases at V and 4 bases at J, with 9 bases between. The CDR3 is 14 amino acids. Germline-derived CDR1 and CDR2 are SNHLY and FYNNEI. The CDR3 DNA sequence: TGTGCCAGCAGTGAAAGGCGGCAGTACAATGAGCAGTTCTTC. Translating gives CASSERRQYNEQFF.

The chain is built from TRBV25-1 and TRBJ1-2, with D perhaps TRBD1 (5 bases). V lost 6 bases and J 4 bases, leaving 18 bases between the germline ends. The CDR3 contains 15 residues. Per the germline V gene, CDR1 is MGHDK and CDR2 is SYGVNS. DNA for the CDR3: TGTGCCAGCAGCGCTCGGGGCCGGTCGGGCTATGGCTACACCTTC. Translation gives CASSARGRSGYGYTF.

In its sample, this clonotype was seen many times. The V gene is TRBV7-9, the J gene TRBJ2-1; D remains ambiguous. The CDR3 runs 11 residues. V was shortened by 5 bases and J by 7 bases, with 6 bases between the two germline ends. The germline gives CDR1 SEHNR, CDR2 FQNEAQ (reference sequence). Here the CDR3 DNA reads TGTGCCAGCAGCCCCCAGAATGAGCAGTTCTTC. Protein sequence: CASSPQNEQFF.

This clonotype showed up many times. V gene TRBV7-7 combines with J gene TRBJ2-7, with 10 bases aligning to TRBD2. The CDR3 runs 15 residues. CDR1 is SSHAT, CDR2 FNYEAQ, per germline (reference sequence). J was trimmed by 3 bases and V by 5 bases; bases with no gene match: 7. The CDR3 region is CASSRGLAEFYEQYF. The CDR3 DNA is TGTGCCAGCAGCCGTGGACTAGCGGAATTCTACGAGCAGTACTTC.

This clonotype occurred many times. The chain links TRBV20-1 to TRBJ1-1; tentatively, D is TRBD1 (5 bases). CDR3 length: 14 amino acids. The germline gives CDR1 DFQATT, CDR2 SNEGSKA (reference sequence). With 0 bases removed from V and 4 bases from J, the gap between germline ends came to 12 bases. CDR3 nucleotides: TGCAGTGCTAGAGAGGGGCCAGGCGTCACTGAAGCTTTCTTT. Translating gives CSAREGPGVTEAFF.